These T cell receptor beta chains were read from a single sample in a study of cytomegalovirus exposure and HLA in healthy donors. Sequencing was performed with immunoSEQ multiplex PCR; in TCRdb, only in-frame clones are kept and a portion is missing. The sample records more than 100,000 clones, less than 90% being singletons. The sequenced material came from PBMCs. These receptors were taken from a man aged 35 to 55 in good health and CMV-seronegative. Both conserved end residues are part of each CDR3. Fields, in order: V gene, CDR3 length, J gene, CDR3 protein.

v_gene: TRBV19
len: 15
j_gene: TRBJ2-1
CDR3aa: CASTLTGSVSDEQFF

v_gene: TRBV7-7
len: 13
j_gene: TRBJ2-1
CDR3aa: CASSLDSLGEQFF

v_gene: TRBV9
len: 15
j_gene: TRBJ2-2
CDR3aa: CASSETGSGTGELFF

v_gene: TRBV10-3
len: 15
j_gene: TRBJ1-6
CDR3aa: CAISEAGEHNSPLHF

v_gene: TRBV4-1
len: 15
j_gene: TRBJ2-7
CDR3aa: CASRFIALSSYEQYF

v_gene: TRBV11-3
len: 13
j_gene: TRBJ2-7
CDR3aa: CASSLGEGDEQYF

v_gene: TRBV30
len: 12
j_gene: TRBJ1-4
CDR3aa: CAWLRVPEKLFF

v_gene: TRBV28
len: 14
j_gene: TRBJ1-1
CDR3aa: CASSLSVLNTEAFF

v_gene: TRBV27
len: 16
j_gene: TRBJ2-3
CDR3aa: CASRRDSTRLTDTQYF

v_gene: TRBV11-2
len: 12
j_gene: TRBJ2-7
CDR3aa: CASSASSYEQYF

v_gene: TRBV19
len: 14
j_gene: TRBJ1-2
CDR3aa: CASSFRQANYGYTF

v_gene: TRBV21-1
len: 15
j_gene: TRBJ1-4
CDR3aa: CASSGPGQFNEKLFF

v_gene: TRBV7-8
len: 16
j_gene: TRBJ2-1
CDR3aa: CASRPRDRGLYNEQFF

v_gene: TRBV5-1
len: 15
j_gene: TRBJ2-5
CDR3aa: CASSLEDRGHETQYF

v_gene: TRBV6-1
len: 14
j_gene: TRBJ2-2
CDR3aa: CASSARPATGELFF

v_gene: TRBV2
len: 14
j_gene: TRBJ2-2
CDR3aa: CASSNYRGTGELFF

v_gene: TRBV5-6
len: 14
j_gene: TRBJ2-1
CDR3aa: CASSLGQGINEQFF

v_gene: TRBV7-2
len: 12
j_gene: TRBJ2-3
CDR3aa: CASSPGWDTQYF

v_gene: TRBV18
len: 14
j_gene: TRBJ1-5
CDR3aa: CASSPQGSNQPQHF

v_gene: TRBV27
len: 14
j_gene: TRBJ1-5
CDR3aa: CASSLGGKGQPQHF

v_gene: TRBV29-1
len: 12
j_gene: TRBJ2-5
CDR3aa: CSGRQGGETQYF

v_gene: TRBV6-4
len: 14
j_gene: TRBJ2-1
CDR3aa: CASSGGENYNEQFF

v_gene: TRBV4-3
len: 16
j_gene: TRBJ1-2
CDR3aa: CASSPREVPNRYGYTF

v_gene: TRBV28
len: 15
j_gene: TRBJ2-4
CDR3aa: CASRTGGFAKNIQYF

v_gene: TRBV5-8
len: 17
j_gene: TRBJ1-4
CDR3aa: CASSPGTVSTHNEKLFF

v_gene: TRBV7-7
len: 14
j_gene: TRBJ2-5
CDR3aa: CASSRTDTQETQYF

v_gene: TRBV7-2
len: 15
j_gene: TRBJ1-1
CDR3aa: CASSLSGHMNTEAFF

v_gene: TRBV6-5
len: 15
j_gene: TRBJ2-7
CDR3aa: CASSRTGTSAYEQYF

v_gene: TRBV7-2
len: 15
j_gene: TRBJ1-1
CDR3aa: CASSPRQGSAAEAFF

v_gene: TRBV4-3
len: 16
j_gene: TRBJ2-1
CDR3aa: CASSQDPGGGYNEQFF

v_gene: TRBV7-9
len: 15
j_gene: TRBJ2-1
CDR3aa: CASSWGTSEGHEQFF

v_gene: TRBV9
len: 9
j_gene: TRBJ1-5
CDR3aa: CASRQPQHF

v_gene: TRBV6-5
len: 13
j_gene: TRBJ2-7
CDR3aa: CASSLEVGAEQYF

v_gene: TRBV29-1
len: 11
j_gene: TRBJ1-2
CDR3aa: CSVGQGDWITF

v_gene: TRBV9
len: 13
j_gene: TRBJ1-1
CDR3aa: CASSVGGGPEAFF

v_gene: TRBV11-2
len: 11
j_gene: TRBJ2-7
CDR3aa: CASSPPVEQYF

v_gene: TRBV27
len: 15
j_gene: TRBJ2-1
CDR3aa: CASSQGTKAYNEQFF

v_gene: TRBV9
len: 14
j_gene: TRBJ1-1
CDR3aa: CASSVRDRGAEAFF

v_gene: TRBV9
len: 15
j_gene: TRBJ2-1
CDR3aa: CASSDRRGGRDEQFF

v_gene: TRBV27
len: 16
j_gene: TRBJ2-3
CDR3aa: CASSNRPGQSRWTQYF

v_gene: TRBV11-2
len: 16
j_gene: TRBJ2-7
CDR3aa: CASSFWGSGRVSEQYF

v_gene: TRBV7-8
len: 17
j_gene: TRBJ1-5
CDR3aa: CASSLEGVAYSNQPQHF

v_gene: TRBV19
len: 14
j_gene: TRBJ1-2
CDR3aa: CASSAGGTVYGYTF

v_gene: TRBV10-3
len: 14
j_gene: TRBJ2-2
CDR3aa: CAIRAGGRTGELFF

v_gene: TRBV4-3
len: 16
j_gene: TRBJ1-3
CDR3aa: CASSQTRGRAGNTIYF